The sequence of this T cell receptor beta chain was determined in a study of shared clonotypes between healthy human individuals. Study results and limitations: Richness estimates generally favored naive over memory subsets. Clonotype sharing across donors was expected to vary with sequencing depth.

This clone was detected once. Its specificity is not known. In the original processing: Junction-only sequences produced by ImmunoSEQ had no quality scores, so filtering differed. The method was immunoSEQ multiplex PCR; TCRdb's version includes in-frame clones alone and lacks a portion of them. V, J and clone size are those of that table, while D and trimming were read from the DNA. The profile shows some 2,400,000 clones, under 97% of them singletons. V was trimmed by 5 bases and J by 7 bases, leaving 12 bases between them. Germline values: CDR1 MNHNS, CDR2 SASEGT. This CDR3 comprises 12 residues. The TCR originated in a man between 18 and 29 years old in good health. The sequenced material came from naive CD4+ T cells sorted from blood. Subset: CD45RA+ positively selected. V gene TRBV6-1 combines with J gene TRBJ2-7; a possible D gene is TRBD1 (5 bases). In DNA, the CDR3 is TGTGCCAGCAGTAGCGCGCAGGGAGAGCAGTACTTC. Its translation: CASSSAQGEQYF.